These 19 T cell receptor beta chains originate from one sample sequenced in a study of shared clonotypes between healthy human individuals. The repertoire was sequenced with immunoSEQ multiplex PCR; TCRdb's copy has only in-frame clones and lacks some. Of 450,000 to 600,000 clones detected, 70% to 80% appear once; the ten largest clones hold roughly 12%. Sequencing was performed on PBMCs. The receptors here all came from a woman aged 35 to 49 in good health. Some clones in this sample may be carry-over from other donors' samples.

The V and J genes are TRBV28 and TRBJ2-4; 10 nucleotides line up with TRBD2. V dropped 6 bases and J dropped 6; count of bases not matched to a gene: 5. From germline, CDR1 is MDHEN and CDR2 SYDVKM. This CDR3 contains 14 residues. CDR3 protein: CASSPGLARNIQYF. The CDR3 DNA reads TGTGCCAGCAGCCCGGGACTAGCGAGAAACATTCAGTACTTC.

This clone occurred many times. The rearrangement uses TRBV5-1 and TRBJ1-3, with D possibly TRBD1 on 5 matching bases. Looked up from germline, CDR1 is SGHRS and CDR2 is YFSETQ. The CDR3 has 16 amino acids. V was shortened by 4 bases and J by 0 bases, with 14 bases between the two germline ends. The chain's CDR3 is CASSLGQGSSGNTIYF. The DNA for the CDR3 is TGCGCCAGCAGCCTCGGACAAGGAAGCTCTGGAAACACCATATATTTT.

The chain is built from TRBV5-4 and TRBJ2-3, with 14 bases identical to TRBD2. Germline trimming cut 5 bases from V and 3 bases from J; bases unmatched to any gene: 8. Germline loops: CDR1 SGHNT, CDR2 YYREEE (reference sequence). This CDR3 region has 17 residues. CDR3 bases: TGTGCCAGCAGGCCTGGGACTAGCGGGAGCAGGACAGATACGCAGTATTTT. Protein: CASRPGTSGSRTDTQYF.

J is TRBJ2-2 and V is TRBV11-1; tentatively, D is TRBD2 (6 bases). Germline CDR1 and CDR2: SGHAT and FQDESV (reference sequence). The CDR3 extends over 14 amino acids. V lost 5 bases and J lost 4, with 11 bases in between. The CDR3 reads CASSPRTITGELFF. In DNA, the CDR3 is TGTGCCAGCAGCCCTCGGACTATCACCGGGGAGCTGTTTTTT.

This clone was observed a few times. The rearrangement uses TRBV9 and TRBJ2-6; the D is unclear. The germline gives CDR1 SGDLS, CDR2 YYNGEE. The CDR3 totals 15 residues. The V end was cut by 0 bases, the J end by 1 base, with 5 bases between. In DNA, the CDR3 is TGTGCCAGCAGCGTAGTGGGTTCTGGGGCCAACGTCCTGACTTTC. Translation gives CASSVVGSGANVLTF.

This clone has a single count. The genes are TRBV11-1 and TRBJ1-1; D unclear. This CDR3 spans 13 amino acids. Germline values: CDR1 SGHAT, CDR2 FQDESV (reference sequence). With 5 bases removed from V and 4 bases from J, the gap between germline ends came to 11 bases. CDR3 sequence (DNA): TGTGCCAGCAGCCCCGGGATTGGCACTGAAGCTTTCTTT. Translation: CASSPGIGTEAFF. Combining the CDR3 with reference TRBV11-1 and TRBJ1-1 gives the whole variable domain EAEVAQSPRYKITEKSQAVAFWCDPISGHATLYWYRQILGQGPELLVQFQDESVVDDSQLPKDRFSAERLKGVDSTLKIQPAELGDSAMYLCASSPGIGTEAFFGQGTRLTVV.

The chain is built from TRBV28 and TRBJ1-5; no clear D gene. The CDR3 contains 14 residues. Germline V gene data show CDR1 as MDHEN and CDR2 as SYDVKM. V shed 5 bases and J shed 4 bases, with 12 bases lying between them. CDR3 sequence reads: CASSGSSLNQPQHF. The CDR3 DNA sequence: TGTGCCAGCAGTGGGTCATCCCTAAATCAGCCCCAGCATTTT.

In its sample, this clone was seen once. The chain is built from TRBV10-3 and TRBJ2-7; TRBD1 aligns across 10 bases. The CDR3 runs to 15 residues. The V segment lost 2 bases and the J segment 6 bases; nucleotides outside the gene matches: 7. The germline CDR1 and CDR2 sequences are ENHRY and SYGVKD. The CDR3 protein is CAISETRDRGGEQYF. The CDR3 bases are TGTGCCATCAGTGAGACCCGGGACAGGGGAGGCGAGCAGTACTTC.

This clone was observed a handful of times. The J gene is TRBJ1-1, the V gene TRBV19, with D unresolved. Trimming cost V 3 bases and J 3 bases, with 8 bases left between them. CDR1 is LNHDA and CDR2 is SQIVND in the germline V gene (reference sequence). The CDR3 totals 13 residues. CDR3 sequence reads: CASSIRGDTEAFF. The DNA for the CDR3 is TGTGCCAGTAGTATTCGAGGAGACACTGAAGCTTTCTTT.

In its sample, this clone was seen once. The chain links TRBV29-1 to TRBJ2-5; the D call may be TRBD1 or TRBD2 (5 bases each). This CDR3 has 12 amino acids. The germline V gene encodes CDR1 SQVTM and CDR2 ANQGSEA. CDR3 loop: CSGGRVRETQYF. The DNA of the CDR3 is TGCAGTGGGGGAAGGGTCCGAGAGACCCAGTACTTC.

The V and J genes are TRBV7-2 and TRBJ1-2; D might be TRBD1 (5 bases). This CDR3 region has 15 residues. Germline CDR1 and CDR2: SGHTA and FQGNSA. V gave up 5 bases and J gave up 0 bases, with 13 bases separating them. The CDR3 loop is CASSQIMTANYGYTF. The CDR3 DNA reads TGTGCCAGCAGCCAAATAATGACAGCTAACTATGGCTACACCTTC.

This CDR3 is CATGSRRLSSYNEQFF. As DNA, the CDR3 is TGTGCCACCGGGAGCCGGCGCCTGAGCTCCTACAATGAGCAGTTCTTC. This chain uses TRBV15 with TRBJ2-1; D possibly corresponds to TRBD2 (5 bases). V was pared by 8 bases and J by 0 bases, with 17 bases between. The germline gives CDR1 LNHNV, CDR2 YYDKDF (reference sequence). CDR3 size: 16 residues.

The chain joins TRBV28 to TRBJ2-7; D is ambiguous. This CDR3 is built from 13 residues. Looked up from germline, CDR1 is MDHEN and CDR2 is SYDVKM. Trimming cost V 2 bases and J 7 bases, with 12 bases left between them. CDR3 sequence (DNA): TGTGCCAGCAGTTTAGTGGGCGTCGGGGAGCAGTACTTC. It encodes CASSLVGVGEQYF. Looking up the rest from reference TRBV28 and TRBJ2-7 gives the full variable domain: DVKVTQSSRYLVKRTGEKVFLECVQDMDHENMFWYRQDPGLGLRLIYFSYDVKMKEKGDIPEGYSVSREKKERFSLILESASTNQTSMYLCASSLVGVGEQYFGPGTRLTVT.

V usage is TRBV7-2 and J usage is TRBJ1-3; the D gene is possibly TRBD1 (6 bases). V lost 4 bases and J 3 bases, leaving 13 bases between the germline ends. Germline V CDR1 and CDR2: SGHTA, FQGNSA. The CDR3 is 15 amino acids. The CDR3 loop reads CASSSDQGFGNTIYF. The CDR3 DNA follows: TGTGCCAGCAGCTCAGACCAGGGGTTTGGAAACACCATATATTTT.

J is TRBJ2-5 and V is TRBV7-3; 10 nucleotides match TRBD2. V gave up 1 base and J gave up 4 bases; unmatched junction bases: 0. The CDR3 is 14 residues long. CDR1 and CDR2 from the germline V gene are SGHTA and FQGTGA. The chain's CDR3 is CASSLIAGGETQYF. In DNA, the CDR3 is TGTGCCAGCAGCTTAATAGCGGGAGGAGAGACCCAGTACTTC.

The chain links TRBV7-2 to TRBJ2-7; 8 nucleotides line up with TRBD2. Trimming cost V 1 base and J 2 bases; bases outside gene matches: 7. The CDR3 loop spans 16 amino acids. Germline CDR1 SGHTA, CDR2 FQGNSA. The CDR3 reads CASSLGWREVTYEQYF. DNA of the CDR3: TGTGCCAGCAGCTTAGGTTGGCGGGAGGTGACCTACGAGCAGTACTTC.

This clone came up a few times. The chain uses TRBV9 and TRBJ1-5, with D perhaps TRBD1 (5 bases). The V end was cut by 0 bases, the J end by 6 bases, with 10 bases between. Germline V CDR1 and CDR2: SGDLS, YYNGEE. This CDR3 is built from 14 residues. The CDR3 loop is CASSVGSGSQPQHF. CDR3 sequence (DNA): TGTGCCAGCAGCGTAGGTTCAGGGAGTCAGCCCCAGCATTTT.

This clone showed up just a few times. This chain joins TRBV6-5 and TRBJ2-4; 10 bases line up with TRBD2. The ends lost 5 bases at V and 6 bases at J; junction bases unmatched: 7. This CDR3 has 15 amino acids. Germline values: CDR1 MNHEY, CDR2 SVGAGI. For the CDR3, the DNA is TGTGCCAGCAGTGTGATAGCGGGAGGAGTAAACATTCAGTACTTC. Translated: CASSVIAGGVNIQYF.

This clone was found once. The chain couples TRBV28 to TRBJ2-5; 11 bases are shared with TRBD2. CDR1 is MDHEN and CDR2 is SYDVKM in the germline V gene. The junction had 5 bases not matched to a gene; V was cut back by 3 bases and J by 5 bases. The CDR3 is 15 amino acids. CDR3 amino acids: CASSFSSGRAETQYF. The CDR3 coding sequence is TGTGCCAGCAGTTTCAGTAGCGGGAGGGCCGAGACCCAGTACTTC.